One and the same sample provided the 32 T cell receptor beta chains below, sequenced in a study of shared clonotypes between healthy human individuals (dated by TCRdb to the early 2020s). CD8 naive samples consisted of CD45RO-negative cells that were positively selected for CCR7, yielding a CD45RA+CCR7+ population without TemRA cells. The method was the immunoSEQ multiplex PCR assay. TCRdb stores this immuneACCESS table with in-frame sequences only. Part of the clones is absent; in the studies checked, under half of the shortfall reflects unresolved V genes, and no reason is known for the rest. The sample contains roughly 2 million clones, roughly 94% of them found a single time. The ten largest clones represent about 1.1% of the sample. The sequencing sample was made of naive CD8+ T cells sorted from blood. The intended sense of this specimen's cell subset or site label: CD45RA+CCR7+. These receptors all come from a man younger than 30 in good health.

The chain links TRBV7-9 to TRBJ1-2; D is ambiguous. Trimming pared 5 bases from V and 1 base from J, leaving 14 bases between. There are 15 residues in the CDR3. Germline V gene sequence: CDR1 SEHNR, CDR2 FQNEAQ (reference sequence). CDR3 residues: CASSPNIVVNYGYTF. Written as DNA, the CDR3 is TGTGCCAGCAGCCCAAACATTGTAGTTAACTATGGCTACACCTTC.

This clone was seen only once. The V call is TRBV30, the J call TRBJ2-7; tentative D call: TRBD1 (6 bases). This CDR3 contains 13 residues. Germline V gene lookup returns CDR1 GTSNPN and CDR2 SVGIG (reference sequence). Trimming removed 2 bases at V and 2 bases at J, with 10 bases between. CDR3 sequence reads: CAWSQDSPYEQYF. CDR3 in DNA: TGTGCCTGGAGTCAGGACAGCCCCTACGAGCAGTACTTC.

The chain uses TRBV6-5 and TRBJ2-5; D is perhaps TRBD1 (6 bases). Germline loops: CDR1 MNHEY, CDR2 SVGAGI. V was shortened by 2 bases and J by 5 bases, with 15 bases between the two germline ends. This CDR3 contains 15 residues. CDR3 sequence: CASSYPPGAMETQYF. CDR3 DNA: TGTGCCAGCAGTTACCCTCCAGGGGCCATGGAGACCCAGTACTTC.

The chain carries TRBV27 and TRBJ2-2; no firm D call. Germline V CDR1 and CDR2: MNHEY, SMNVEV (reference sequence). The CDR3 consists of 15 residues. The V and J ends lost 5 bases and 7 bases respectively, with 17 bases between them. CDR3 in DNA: TGTGCCAGCAGTACCACCTCACCCGTGGGCGGGGAGCTGTTTTTT. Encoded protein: CASSTTSPVGGELFF.

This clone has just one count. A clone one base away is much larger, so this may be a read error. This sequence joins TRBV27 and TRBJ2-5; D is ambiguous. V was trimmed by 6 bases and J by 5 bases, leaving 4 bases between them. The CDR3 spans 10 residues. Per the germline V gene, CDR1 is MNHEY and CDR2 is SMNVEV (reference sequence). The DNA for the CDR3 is TGTGCCAGCAGCTGGGAGACCCAGTACTTC. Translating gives CASSWETQYF.

CDR3 coding DNA: TGTGCCAGCAGCCCCCCGCCGAGACAGGGAGTACGAACCGGGGAGCTGTTTTTT. Its protein product is CASSPPPRQGVRTGELFF. V gene TRBV5-6 combines with J gene TRBJ2-2, with 7 bases fitting TRBD1. CDR1 is SGHDT, CDR2 YYEEEE, per germline. CDR3 size: 18 residues. The ends lost 4 bases at V and 5 bases at J; junction bases unmatched: 17.

The CDR3 region is CASSKIYGNTIYF. The CDR3 DNA reads TGTGCCAGCAGCAAGATCTACGGAAACACCATATATTTT. This sequence joins TRBV9 and TRBJ1-3; D is undetermined. Per germline, CDR1 SGDLS and CDR2 YYNGEE. Trimming pared 4 bases from V and 4 bases from J, leaving 9 bases between. The CDR3 covers 13 residues.

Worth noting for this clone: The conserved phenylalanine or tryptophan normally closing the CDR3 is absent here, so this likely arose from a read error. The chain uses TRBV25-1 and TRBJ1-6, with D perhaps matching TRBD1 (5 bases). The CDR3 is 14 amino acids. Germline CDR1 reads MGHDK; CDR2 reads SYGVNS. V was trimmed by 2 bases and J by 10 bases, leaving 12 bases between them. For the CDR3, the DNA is TGTGCCAGCAGTGAACGGAGTGGGACCTCACCCCTCCACCTT. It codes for CASSERSGTSPLHL.

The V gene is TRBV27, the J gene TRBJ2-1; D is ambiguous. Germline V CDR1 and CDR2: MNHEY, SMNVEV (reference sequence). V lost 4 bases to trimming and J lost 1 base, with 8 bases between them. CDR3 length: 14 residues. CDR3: CASSSIGSYNEQFF. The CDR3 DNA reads TGTGCCAGCAGTTCTATTGGATCCTACAATGAGCAGTTCTTC.

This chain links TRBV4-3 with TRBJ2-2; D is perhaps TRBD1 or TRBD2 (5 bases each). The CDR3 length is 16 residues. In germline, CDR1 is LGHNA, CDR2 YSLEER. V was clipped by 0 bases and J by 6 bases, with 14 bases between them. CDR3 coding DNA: TGCGCCAGCAGCCAAGAATGGGCTAGCAGGGCCGGGGAGCTGTTTTTT. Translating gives CASSQEWASRAGELFF.

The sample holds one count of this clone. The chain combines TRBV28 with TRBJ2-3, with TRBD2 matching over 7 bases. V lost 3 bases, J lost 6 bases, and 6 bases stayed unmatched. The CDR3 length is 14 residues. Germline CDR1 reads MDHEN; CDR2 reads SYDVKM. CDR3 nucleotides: TGTGCCAGCAGTTTCCGGGGGGAGGGGGATACGCAGTATTTT. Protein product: CASSFRGEGDTQYF. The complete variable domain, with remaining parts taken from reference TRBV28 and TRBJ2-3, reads DVKVTQSSRYLVKRTGEKVFLECVQDMDHENMFWYRQDPGLGLRLIYFSYDVKMKEKGDIPEGYSVSREKKERFSLILESASTNQTSMYLCASSFRGEGDTQYFGPGTRLTVL.

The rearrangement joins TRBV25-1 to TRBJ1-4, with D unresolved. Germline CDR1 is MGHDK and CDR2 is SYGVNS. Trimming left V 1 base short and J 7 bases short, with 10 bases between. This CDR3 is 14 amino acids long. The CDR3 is CASSEWAGGEKLFF. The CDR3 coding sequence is TGTGCCAGCAGTGAATGGGCGGGAGGTGAAAAACTGTTTTTT.

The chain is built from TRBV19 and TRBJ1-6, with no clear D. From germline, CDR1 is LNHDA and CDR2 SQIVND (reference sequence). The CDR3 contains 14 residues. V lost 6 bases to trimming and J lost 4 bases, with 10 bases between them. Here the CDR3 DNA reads TGTGCCAGTAGCCCGAGGGAATATAATTCACCCCTCCACTTT. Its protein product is CASSPREYNSPLHF.

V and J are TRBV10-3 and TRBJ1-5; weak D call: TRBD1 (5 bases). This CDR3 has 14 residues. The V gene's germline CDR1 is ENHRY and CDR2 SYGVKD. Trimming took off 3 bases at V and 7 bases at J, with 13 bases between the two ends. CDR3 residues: CAISDSGGRQPQHF. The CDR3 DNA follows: TGTGCCATCAGTGATTCGGGGGGTCGACAGCCCCAGCATTTT.

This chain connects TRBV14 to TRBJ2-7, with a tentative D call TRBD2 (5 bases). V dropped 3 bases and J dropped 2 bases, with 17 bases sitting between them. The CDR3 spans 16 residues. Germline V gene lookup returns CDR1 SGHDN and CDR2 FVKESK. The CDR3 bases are TGTGCCAGCAGCCACCCCAGAGAGGGTTTAACCTACGAGCAGTACTTC. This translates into CASSHPREGLTYEQYF.

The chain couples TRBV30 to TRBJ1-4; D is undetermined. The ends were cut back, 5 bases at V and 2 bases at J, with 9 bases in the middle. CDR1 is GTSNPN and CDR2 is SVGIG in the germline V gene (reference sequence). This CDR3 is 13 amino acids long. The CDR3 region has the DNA TGTGCCTGGGACCCGGGGACTAATGAAAAACTGTTTTTT. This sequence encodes CAWDPGTNEKLFF.

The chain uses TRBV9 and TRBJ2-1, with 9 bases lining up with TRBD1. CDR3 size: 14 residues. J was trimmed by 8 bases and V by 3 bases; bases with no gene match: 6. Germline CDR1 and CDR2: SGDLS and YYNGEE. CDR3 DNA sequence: TGTGCCAGCAGCGGCCGGGACAGGGATGATGAGCAGTTCTTC. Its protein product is CASSGRDRDDEQFF. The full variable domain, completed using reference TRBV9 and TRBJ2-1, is DSGVTQTPKHLITATGQRVTLRCSPRSGDLSVYWYQQSLDQGLQFLIQYYNGEERAKGNILERFSAQQFPDLHSELNLSSLELGDSALYFCASSGRDRDDEQFFGPGTRLTVL.

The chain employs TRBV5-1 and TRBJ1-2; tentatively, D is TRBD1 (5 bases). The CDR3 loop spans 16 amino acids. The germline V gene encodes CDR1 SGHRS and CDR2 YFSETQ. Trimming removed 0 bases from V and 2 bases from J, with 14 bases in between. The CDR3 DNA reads TGCGCCAGCAGCTTGGCTGATTGGGGCCCAAACTATGGCTACACCTTC. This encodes CASSLADWGPNYGYTF.

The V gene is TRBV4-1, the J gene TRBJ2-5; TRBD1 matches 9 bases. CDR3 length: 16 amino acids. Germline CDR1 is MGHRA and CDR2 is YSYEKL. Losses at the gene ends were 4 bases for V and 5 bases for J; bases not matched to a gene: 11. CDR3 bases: TGCGCCAGCAGCCCGCAAACGACAGGGGGTTCGGAGACCCAGTACTTC. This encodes CASSPQTTGGSETQYF.

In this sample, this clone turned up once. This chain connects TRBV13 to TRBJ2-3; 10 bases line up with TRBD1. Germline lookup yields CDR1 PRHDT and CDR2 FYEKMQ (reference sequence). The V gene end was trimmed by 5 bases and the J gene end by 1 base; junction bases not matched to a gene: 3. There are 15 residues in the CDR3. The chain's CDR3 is CASSPGTGGTDTQYF. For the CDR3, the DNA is TGTGCCAGCAGCCCCGGGACAGGGGGCACAGATACGCAGTATTTT.

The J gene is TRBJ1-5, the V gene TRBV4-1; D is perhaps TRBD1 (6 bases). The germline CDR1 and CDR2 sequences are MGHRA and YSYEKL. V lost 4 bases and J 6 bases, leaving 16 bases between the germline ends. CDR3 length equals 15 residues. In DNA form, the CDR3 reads TGCGCCAGCAGCCTTGAACCGCGGGGGGCTCAGCCCCAGCATTTT. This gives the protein CASSLEPRGAQPQHF.

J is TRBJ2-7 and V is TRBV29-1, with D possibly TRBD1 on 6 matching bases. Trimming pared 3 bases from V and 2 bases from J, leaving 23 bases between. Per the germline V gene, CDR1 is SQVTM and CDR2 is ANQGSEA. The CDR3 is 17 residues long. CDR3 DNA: TGCAGCGTTGAGGCTCCCAACTTTGGGCAGGGGACCTACGAGCAGTACTTC. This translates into CSVEAPNFGQGTYEQYF.

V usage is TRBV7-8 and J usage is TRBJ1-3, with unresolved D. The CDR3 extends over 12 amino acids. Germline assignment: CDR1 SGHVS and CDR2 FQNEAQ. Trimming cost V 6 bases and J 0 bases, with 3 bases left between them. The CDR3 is CASRDSGNTIYF. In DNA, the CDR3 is TGTGCCAGCAGGGACTCTGGAAACACCATATATTTT. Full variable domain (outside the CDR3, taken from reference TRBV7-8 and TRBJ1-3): GAGVSQSPRYKVAKRGQDVALRCDPISGHVSLFWYQQALGQGPEFLTYFQNEAQLDKSGLPSDRFFAERPEGSVSTLKIQRTQQEDSAVYLCASRDSGNTIYFGEGSWLTVV.

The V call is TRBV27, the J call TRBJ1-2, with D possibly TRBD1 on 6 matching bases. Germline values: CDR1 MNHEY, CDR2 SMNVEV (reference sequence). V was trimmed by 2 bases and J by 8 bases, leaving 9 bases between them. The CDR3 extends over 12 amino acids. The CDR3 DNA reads TGTGCCAGCAGTTTAGACAGGATCGGCTACACCTTC. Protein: CASSLDRIGYTF.

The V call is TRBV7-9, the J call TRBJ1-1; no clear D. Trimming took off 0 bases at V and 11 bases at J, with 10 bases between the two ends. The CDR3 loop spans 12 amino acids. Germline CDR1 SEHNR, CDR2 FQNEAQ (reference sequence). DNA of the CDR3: TGTGCCAGCAGCTTAGCAAGGTTGGGCGCTTTCTTT. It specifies CASSLARLGAFF. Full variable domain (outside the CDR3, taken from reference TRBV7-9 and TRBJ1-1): DTGVSQNPRHKITKRGQNVTFRCDPISEHNRLYWYRQTLGQGPEFLTYFQNEAQLEKSRLLSDRFSAERPKGSFSTLEIQRTEQGDSAMYLCASSLARLGAFFGQGTRLTVV.

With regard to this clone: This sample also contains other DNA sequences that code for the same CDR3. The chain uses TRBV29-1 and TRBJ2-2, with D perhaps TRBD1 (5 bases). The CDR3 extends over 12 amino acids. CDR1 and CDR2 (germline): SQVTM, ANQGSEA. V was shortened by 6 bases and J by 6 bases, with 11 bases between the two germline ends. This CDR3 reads CSVDLGAGELFF. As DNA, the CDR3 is TGCAGCGTAGATCTAGGGGCCGGGGAGCTGTTTTTT.

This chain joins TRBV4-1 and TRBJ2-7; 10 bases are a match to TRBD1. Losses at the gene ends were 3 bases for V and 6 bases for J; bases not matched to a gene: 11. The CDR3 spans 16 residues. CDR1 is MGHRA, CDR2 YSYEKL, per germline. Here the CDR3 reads CASSQKTGTGELEQYF. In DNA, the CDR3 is TGCGCCAGCAGCCAGAAAACCGGGACAGGGGAACTCGAGCAGTACTTC.

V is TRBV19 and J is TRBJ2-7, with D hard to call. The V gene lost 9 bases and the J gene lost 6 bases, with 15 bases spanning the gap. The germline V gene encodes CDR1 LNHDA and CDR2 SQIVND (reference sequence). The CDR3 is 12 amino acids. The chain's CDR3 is CASAVGFGEQYF. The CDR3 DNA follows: TGTGCCAGCGCTGTGGGGTTCGGCGAGCAGTACTTC.

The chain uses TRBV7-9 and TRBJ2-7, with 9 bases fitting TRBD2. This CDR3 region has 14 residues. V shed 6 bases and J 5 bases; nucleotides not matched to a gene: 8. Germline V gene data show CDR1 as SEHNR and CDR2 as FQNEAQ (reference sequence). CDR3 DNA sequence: TGTGCCAGCAGACCACCTAGCGGGGCTAACGAGCAGTACTTC. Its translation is CASRPPSGANEQYF.

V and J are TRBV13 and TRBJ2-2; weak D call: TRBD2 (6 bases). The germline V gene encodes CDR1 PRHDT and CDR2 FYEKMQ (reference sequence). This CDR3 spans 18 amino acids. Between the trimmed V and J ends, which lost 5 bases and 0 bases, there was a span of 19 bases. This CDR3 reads CASSREASGLTNTGELFF. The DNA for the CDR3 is TGTGCCAGCAGCCGCGAGGCCAGCGGACTAACGAACACCGGGGAGCTGTTTTTT.

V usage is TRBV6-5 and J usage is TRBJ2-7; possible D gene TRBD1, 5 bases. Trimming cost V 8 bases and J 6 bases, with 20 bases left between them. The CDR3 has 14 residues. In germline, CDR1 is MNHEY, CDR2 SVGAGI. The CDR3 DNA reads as TGTGCCAGCGCCGAAGGGGCTATTTTAAGCGAGCAGTACTTC. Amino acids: CASAEGAILSEQYF.

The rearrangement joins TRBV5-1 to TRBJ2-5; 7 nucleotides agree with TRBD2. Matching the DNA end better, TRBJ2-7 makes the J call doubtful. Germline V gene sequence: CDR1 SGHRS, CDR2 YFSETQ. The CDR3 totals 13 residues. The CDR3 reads CASSAGRHYEQYF. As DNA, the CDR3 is TGCGCCAGCAGCGCCGGGAGGCACTACGAGCAGTACTTC.